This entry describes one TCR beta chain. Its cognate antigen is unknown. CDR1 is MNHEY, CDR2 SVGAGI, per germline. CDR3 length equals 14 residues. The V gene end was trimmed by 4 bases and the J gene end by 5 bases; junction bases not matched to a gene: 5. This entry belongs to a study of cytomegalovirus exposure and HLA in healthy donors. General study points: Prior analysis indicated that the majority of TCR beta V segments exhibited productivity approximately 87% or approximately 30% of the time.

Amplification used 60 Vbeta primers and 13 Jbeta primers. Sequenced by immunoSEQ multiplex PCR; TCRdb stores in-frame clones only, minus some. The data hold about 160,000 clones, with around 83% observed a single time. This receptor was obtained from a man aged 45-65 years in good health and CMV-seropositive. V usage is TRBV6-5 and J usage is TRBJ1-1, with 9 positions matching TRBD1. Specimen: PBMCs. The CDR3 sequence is CASSSDRGRTEAFF. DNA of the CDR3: TGTGCCAGCAGTTCGGACAGGGGAAGGACTGAAGCTTTCTTT.